This TCR beta chain came from a study of T-cell reconstitution after alpha-beta-depleted transplantation in children. Germline CDR1 MNHEY, CDR2 SMNVEV (reference sequence). V was shortened by 6 bases and J by 0 bases, with 9 bases between the two germline ends. This CDR3 spans 13 amino acids. The TCRbeta library was prepared with unique molecular identifiers. A single record per CDR3 protein comes from TCRdb applying MiXCR to the PCR reads. This repertoire shows about 400,000 distinct CDR3 sequences, roughly 22% found once; its top ten account for over 3.5%. In this sample, this clonotype turned up many times.

This sequence originates from a human donor who donated a stem cell graft to a child with acute myeloid leukemia. This specimen was PBMCs from the stem cell graft donor, taken from the stem cell graft. V is TRBV27 and J is TRBJ2-7, with D possibly matching TRBD2 (6 bases). CDR3 sequence (DNA): TGTGCCAGCAGGGATAGCGGCTCCTACGAGCAGTACTTC. Its protein is CASRDSGSYEQYF.